This TCR beta chain was sequenced during a study of CD8 T cells in Susac syndrome (dated by TCRdb to the late 2010s). About the investigation overall: Among the sequenced Susac syndrome patients, five or six had clinically active disease and eight were in clinical remission. Susac syndrome patients were therapy-naive, on corticosteroids (some also receiving IVIg), or on IVIg alone at blood withdrawal. Whether CD8+ T cell activation and differentiation in Susac syndrome was antigen driven was tested using repertoire sequencing.

Clipping removes 2 bases from V and 3 bases from J, with 6 as the unmatched junction base count. The germline V gene gives CDR1 as SGHDN and CDR2 as FVKESK. The CDR3 holds 16 amino acids from the cysteine to the phenylalanine. Only the CDR3 part of the read is kept: 48 bases, read in frame from the first base. Points on this clonotype: Its antigen is currently not known. No per-base quality is available; no much larger clone lies one base away.

The research as a whole found: The number of individuals in the TCR sequencing and HLA analysis was recognized as being relatively small. In the CD4+ T cell repertoire of Susac syndrome patients, clonal expansion was not detected.

Peripheral blood CD8+ and CD4+ T cells from healthy donors, Susac syndrome patients and multiple sclerosis patients were profiled by high-throughput TCR beta sequencing. Susac syndrome patients met recently defined diagnostic criteria for definite or probable disease. Bulk CD8+ and CD4+ T cells were purified magnetically by negative isolation, whereas CD8+ TEMRA cells were enriched by FACS. Blood was collected in EDTA tubes and processed within 24 hours, with PBMCs isolated through density gradient centrifugation. PBMCs intended for TCR sequencing were cryopreserved in liquid nitrogen and were subsequently thawed in a 37 degrees C water bath. A purity of at least 90% was achieved for sorted or isolated CD4+, CD8+ and CD8+ TEMRA cells. RNA was extracted with the RNeasy kit and about 0.5 to 1 ug was reverse transcribed using random hexamers. TCR beta CDR3 regions were amplified with the immunoSEQ multiplex PCR assay covering 54 Vbeta and 13 Jbeta segments. PCR amplification bias was corrected by using a synthetic template baseline for primer optimization and computational correction. Regarding the original processing steps: Reads were annotated to V, D and J genes according to IMGT and were analyzed with immunoSEQ Analyzer, with only productive sequences retained. Clonality was computed as one minus Shannon entropy normalized by log2 of the number of productive unique sequences. For each patient and control, public and private clones were evaluated among the 100 most prevalent clones. Clones were defined as Susac-specific when absent from the healthy and MS cohorts, from about a thousand published viral clones and from other ImmuneACCESS disease sequences. TCRdb passed the public sequencing reads through fastp at Q25 and MiXCR, retaining productive beta sequences. Rows with a matching CDR3 protein are joined into one entry that keeps the most common DNA and genes. For this entry, the V and J calls and clone size follow TCRdb and not the study's own pipeline. A total of approximately 260,000 distinct CDR3 sequences appear in this sample, about 95% of them only once. The top ten constitute 0.1% of the sample.

Material: CD4+ T cells from PBMCs. This sequence originates from a human donor with Susac syndrome. The sequence joins TRBV14 to TRBJ2-4; TRBD1 lines up with 8 middle nucleotides. The bases read TGTGCCAGCAGCCAAACATGGACAGGGAGCAAAAACATTCAGTACTTC. Translated, it reads CASSQTWTGSKNIQYF. Full variable domain (CDR3 extended with the reference TRBV14 and TRBJ2-4 proteins): EAGVTQFPSHSVIEKGQTVTLRCDPISGHDNLYWYRRVMGKEIKFLLHFVKESKQDESGMPNNRFLAERTGGTYSTLKVQPAELEDSGVYFCASSQTWTGSKNIQYFGAGTRLSVL.